Listed here is a single T cell receptor beta chain. Its antigen is not known. The J segment lost 1 base and the V segment lost 4 bases, leaving 6 bases of the junction unmatched. The germline CDR1 and CDR2 sequences are SGHRS and YFSETQ. The CDR3 is made up of 16 amino acids. Profiling relied on immunoSEQ multiplex PCR, and the TCRdb table lists in-frame clones only, not all of them. The sample yields around 140,000 clones, 85% to 95% seen once. This sample stems from a study of T cell responses to AZD1222 COVID-19 vaccine. Study outcomes and limitations: Clonal diversity may have been underestimated, and the donors were mostly white British, with more females than males. At baseline, seropositivity was found in only a handful of AZD1222 recipients. No repertoire was sampled before or during the peak T cell response, only after it.

The source of this sequence is an adult who had recovered from COVID-19. The chain is built from TRBV5-1 and TRBJ1-2; TRBD1 matches at 11 bases. The starting material was peripheral blood, obtained after recovery from COVID-19. CDR3 region: CASSQGQGADNYGYTF. CDR3 sequence (DNA): TGCGCCAGCAGCCAAGGACAGGGGGCGGATAACTATGGCTACACCTTC.